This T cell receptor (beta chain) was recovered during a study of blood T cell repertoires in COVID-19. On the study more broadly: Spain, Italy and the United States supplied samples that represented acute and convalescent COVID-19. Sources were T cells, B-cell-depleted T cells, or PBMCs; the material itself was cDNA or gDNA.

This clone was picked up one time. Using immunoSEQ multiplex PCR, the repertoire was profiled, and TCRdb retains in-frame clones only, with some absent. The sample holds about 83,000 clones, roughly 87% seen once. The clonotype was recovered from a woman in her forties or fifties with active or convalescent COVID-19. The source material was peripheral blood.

The CDR3 bases are TGTGCCAGCTCACCTACGGGGGGCGAGACCCAGTACTTC. Translated: CASSPTGGETQYF. The chain has TRBV18 and TRBJ2-5; possibly TRBD2 for D (7 bases). V lost 3 bases, J lost 5 bases, and 10 bases lay in between. In germline, CDR1 is KGHSH, CDR2 LQKENI. This CDR3 spans 13 amino acids. The variable domain in full, with the rest retrieved from reference TRBV18 and TRBJ2-5, is NAGVMQNPRHLVRRRGQEARLRCSPMKGHSHVYWYRQLPEEGLKFMVYLQKENIIDESGMPKERFSAEFPKEGPSILRIQQVVRGDSAAYFCASSPTGGETQYFGPGTRLLVL.